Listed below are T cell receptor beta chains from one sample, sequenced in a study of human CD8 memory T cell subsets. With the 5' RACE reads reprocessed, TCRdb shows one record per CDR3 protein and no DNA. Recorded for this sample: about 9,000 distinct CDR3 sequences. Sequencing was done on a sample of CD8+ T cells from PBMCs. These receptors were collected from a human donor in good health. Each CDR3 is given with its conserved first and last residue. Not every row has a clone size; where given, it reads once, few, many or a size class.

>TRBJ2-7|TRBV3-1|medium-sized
CASSWTAGYEQYF
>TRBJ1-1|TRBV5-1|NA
CASSLDGLKNTEAFF
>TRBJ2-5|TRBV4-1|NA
CASSQEGGTGVAGEETQYF
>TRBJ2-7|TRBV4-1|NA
CASSQVSGSSYEQYF
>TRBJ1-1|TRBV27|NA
CASSSTGTGFMNTEAFF
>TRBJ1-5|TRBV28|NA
CASSRDSSNQPQHF
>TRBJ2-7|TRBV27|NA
CASSPLMGQGVSYEQYF
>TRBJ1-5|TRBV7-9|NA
CASSQTGGNQPQHF
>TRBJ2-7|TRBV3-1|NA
CASSQGHGALEQYF
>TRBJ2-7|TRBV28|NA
CASSRGSYEQYF
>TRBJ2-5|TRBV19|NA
CASSIIAGQETQYF
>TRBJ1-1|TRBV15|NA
CATSGETGPTEAFF
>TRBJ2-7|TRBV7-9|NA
CASSLRNGTHSYEQYF
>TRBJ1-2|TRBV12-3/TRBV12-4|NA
CASSLAWAGEFGYTF
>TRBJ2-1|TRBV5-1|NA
CASSWVGGGNEQFF
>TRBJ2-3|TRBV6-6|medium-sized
CASSLAGGQDTQYF
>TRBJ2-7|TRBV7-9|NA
CASSLKGVDEQYF
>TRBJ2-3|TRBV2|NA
CASSDGTSGRNRDTQYF
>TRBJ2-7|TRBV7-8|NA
CASSSPTGWDEQYF
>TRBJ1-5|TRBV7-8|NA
CASSLGVDRVSNQPQHF
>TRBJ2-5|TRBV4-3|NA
CASSQGRGETQYF
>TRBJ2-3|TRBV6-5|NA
CASSVDSTDTQYF
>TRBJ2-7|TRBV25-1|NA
CASSTGTREQYF
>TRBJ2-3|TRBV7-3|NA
CASSLNPTGSGGTDTQYF
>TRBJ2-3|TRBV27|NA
CASRDRGWVDTQYF
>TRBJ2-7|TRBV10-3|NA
CAIREGYIYEQYF
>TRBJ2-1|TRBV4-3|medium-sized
CASSQASSGSMNEQFF
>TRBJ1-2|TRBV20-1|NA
CSAQVFGTGDGYTF
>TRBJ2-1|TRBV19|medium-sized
CASSTGLAGGNEQFF
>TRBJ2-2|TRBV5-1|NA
CASSLGQFLQSANTGELFF
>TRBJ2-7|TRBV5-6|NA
CASSLLISGSIHEQYF
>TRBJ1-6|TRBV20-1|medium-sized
CSARAGTADNSPLHF
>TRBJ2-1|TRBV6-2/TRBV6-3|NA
CASSYVSNNEQFF
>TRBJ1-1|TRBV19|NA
CATKGAGANTEAFF
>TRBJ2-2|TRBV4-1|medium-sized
CASSQVPGGVAGELFF
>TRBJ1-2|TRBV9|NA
CASHGSYGYTF
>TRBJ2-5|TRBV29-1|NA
CSVVPQAQLAAEETQYF
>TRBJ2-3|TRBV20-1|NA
CSASTWVATDTQYF
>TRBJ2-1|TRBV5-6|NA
CASSPAPGLAPAGSYNEQFF
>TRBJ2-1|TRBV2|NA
CASKRLAGFLNEQFF
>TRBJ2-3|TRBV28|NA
CASSLSGRGGDTQYF
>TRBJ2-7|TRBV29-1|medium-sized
CSVARSGAEQYF
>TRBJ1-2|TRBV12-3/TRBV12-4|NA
CASSPARGRDGYTF
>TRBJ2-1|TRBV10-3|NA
CAISESFSQEAYNEQFF
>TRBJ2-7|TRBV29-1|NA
CSVGTVSYEQYF
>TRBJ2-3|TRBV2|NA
CASLAGPRSTDTQYF
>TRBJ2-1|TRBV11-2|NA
CASSLQTSGAYNEQFF